Listed below are T cell receptor beta chains from one sample, sequenced in a study of cytomegalovirus exposure and HLA in healthy donors. Sequenced by immunoSEQ multiplex PCR; TCRdb stores in-frame clones only, minus some. Found here are about 130,000 clones, 84% of them singletons; the top ten hold 2% to 3%. The specimen sequenced was PBMCs. Receptor source: a man aged 50-60 years in good health and CMV-seronegative. Both conserved end residues are part of each CDR3. A D gene is named only where the DNA matches it firmly. Size tells how often a clone was seen (once, few, many) or the class of an expanded clone, and some rows leave it out.

TRBJ2-2 | TRBV10-2 | NA | NA | CASGGALDTGELFF | TGCGCCAGCGGCGGGGCCTTGGACACCGGGGAGCTGTTTTTT
TRBJ2-4 | TRBV5-4 | TRBD2 | NA | CASSSGGHKNIQYF | TGTGCCAGCAGCTCGGGGGGGCATAAAAACATTCAGTACTTC
TRBJ1-5 | TRBV29-1 | NA | NA | CSERDNNQPQHF | TGCAGCGAGCGGGACAACAATCAGCCCCAGCATTTT
TRBJ2-7 | TRBV11-3 | NA | NA | CASSLALNYEQYF | TGTGCCAGCAGCTTGGCATTAAACTACGAGCAGTACTTC
TRBJ1-2 | TRBV9 | NA | NA | CASSANPDSSSGYTF | TGTGCCAGCAGCGCGAACCCTGACAGTTCTTCCGGCTACACCTTC
TRBJ2-3 | TRBV19 | TRBD2 | NA | CASRPSGGTGDTQYF | TGTGCCAGTAGGCCTAGCGGGGGAACAGGAGATACGCAGTATTTT
TRBJ1-1 | TRBV4-1 | NA | NA | CASSQAGGRTEAFF | TGCGCCAGCAGCCAAGCGGGGGGAAGGACTGAAGCTTTCTTT
TRBJ1-4 | TRBV2 | TRBD1 | NA | CASGFPGQPNEKLFF | TGTGCCAGCGGGTTTCCGGGACAGCCTAATGAAAAACTGTTTTTT
TRBJ2-2 | TRBV2 | TRBD2 | NA | CASSEPLAGGAGELFF | TGTGCCAGCAGTGAACCTCTAGCGGGGGGGGCCGGGGAGCTGTTTTTT
TRBJ1-2 | TRBV5-1 | NA | NA | CASSLSPLPGYGYTF | TGCGCCAGCAGCTTGTCCCCCCTCCCGGGCTATGGCTACACCTTC
TRBJ1-4 | TRBV12-5 | TRBD1 | NA | CASGTGGNDEKLFF | TGTGCTAGTGGGACAGGGGGCAACGATGAAAAACTGTTTTTT
TRBJ2-3 | TRBV7-2 | TRBD2 | NA | CASSLAPGGDTQYF | TGTGCCAGCAGCTTAGCCCCGGGGGGGGATACGCAGTATTTT
TRBJ2-1 | TRBV4-2 | TRBD2 | NA | CASSQLAGAYNEQFF | TGTGCCAGCAGCCAATTAGCGGGAGCCTACAATGAGCAGTTCTTC
TRBJ2-2 | TRBV27 | NA | NA | CASSLDRRAGELFF | TGTGCCAGCAGTTTAGACAGACGGGCCGGGGAGCTGTTTTTT
TRBJ2-1 | TRBV6-5 | NA | NA | CASSSMGGWENEQFF | TGTGCCAGCAGTTCAATGGGTGGGTGGGAGAATGAGCAGTTCTTC
TRBJ1-1 | TRBV30 | TRBD1 | NA | CAWSVGYRGSEAFF | TGTGCCTGGAGTGTGGGGTACAGGGGCTCTGAAGCTTTCTTT
TRBJ2-7 | TRBV7-2 | NA | NA | CASSLNPTLAYEQYF | TGTGCCAGCAGCTTAAACCCGACACTGGCCTACGAGCAGTACTTC
TRBJ1-1 | TRBV9 | TRBD1 | NA | CASRKGQGTEAFF | TGTGCCAGCAGAAAAGGACAGGGCACTGAAGCTTTCTTT
TRBJ2-2 | TRBV6-5 | TRBD1 | NA | CASSDRGAGELFF | TGTGCCAGCAGTGACAGGGGGGCCGGGGAGCTGTTTTTT
TRBJ2-7 | TRBV11-2 | TRBD2 | NA | CASSSPFQRTSSYEQYF | TGTGCCAGCAGCTCGCCGTTTCAGCGGACTAGCTCCTACGAGCAGTACTTC
TRBJ2-7 | TRBV5-4 | TRBD1 | NA | CASSLGQGGEQYF | TGTGCCAGCAGCTTGGGACAGGGTGGCGAGCAGTACTTC
TRBJ2-5 | TRBV5-1 | TRBD1 | NA | CASSPGTGKETQYF | TGCGCCAGCAGCCCCGGGACAGGGAAAGAGACCCAGTACTTC
TRBJ2-3 | TRBV2 | NA | few | CASSRLTSTDTQYF | TGTGCCAGCAGTCGACTGACTAGCACAGATACGCAGTATTTT
TRBJ2-7 | TRBV2 | TRBD1 | NA | CASSTTGSSYEQYF | TGTGCCAGCAGCACGACAGGGAGCTCCTACGAGCAGTACTTC
TRBJ2-5 | TRBV30 | NA | NA | CAWRGEDILQETQYF | TGTGCCTGGAGGGGGGAGGACATACTACAAGAGACCCAGTACTTC
TRBJ1-2 | TRBV6-5 | NA | once | CASSLGVGYGYTF | TGTGCCAGCAGTTTAGGAGTGGGCTATGGCTACACCTTC
TRBJ1-6 | TRBV6-5 | TRBD1 | NA | CASSSDRGHSPLHF | TGTGCCAGCAGTTCGGACAGGGGGCATTCCCCCCTCCACTTT
TRBJ2-5 | TRBV18 | TRBD2 | NA | CASSPSSGGAEETQYF | TGTGCCAGCTCACCATCGAGCGGGGGGGCCGAGGAGACCCAGTACTTC
TRBJ2-7 | TRBV7-2 | NA | few | CASSLLKIGRAYEQYF | TGTGCCAGCAGCTTACTGAAAATTGGTCGCGCGTACGAGCAGTACTTC
TRBJ2-3 | TRBV6-5 | TRBD2 | NA | CASSYSSGGATDTQYF | TGTGCCAGCAGTTACTCAAGCGGGGGGGCAACAGATACGCAGTATTTT
TRBJ1-6 | TRBV5-8 | NA | NA | CASSFRGEGSPLHF | TGTGCCAGCAGCTTTCGCGGGGAGGGTTCACCCCTCCACTTT
TRBJ1-5 | TRBV6-1 | TRBD1 | NA | CASSADRGYSNQPQHF | TGTGCCAGCAGTGCCGACAGGGGATATAGCAATCAGCCCCAGCATTTT
TRBJ1-2 | TRBV19 | TRBD1 | NA | CASSYIRGPESNYGYTF | TGTGCCAGTAGTTACATCAGGGGGCCGGAGTCTAACTATGGCTACACCTTC
TRBJ2-1 | TRBV13 | TRBD2 | few | CASRARGGSDEQFF | TGTGCCAGCAGGGCCCGGGGGGGGAGCGATGAGCAGTTCTTC